Listed below are T cell receptor beta chains from one sample, sequenced in a study of cytomegalovirus exposure and HLA in healthy donors. The table came from immunoSEQ multiplex PCR; TCRdb's copy has only in-frame clones and leaves some out. The table records approximately 100,000 clones, about 75% of them present only once. The source material was PBMCs. Source of these receptors: a woman in her thirties or forties in good health and CMV-seronegative. The CDR3 runs from the conserved cysteine through the conserved F or W. Not every row has a clone size; where given, it reads once, few, many or a size class.

j_call clone_size v_call cdr3_aa
TRBJ2-5 once TRBV2 CASSGQFLHQYF
TRBJ2-1 once TRBV6-4 CASSGGSYNEQFF
TRBJ2-7 once TRBV6-1 CASSGLKLPSSYEQYF
TRBJ1-1 few TRBV14 CASSQGWGMNTEAFF
TRBJ2-2 - TRBV2 CASSRTTSGGNTGELFF
TRBJ2-7 - TRBV13 CASSWGTSGGSAYEQYF
TRBJ1-2 - TRBV5-6 CASSFSAGEGYTF
TRBJ1-3 few TRBV18 CASSDSYSGNTIYF
TRBJ2-7 - TRBV29-1 CSVVVWGGRSYEQYF
TRBJ1-1 - TRBV11-1 CASSFTGATEAFF
TRBJ2-5 - TRBV12-5 CASGLGLEETQYF
TRBJ2-7 - TRBV7-8 CASRDSLSSYEQYF
TRBJ2-5 - TRBV4-1 CARGGGQATQETQYF
TRBJ1-1 - TRBV5-1 CASNWGWGRDTEAFF
TRBJ2-5 few TRBV29-1 CSVAGQETQYF
TRBJ1-4 - TRBV18 CASSPDMGLREKLFF
TRBJ2-2 - TRBV11-3 CASSPLTGELFF
TRBJ2-2 - TRBV6-1 CASTPGHQIPGELFF
TRBJ1-6 - TRBV19 CASSIGTAHNSPLHF
TRBJ2-3 - TRBV7-8 CASSLVISSGGGTQYF
TRBJ1-1 - TRBV5-1 CASSNSLGGTEAFF
TRBJ1-5 - TRBV6-5 CASSYSGTDNQPQHF
TRBJ1-2 - TRBV5-4 CASSLAGGQGNYGYTF
TRBJ1-2 - TRBV30 CAWSLLDGDGYTF
TRBJ1-2 - TRBV7-9 CSSSPSGSVYGYTF
TRBJ1-1 - TRBV7-8 CASQKWEGQGTEAFF
TRBJ1-5 - TRBV6-5 CASSYQGNQPQHF
TRBJ2-7 - TRBV18 CASSPDRASLYEQYF
TRBJ1-3 - TRBV4-1 CASSQGGQQGSGNTIYF
TRBJ1-1 few TRBV30 CAGKPGTGYTEAFF
TRBJ2-7 - TRBV1 CTSSQGPEGTDHFYEQYF
TRBJ2-3 - TRBV30 CAWSVVAGRGTQYF
TRBJ2-2 - TRBV9 CASSDPPGTSHIYPTGELFF
TRBJ2-3 - TRBV7-9 CASSFGQHTDTQYF